This T cell receptor beta chain emerged from a study of CD8 T cells in Susac syndrome. General study results and limits: TCR sequencing and HLA analysis covered a relatively small number of individuals.

The multiple sclerosis controls, all treatment-naive patients, had relapsing-remitting disease that was stable or active. As concerns this clonotype: The antigen is undetermined.

Random hexamers served to reverse transcribe about 0.45 to 1 ug RNA. TCRdb redid the calling of the immunoSEQ multiplex PCR reads with MiXCR, one entry per CDR3 protein. The table lists approximately 150,000 distinct CDR3 sequences, roughly 95% of them singletons. The TCR sequence derives from a human donor with multiple sclerosis. Sequenced input: CD4+ T cells from PBMCs.

In DNA, the CDR3 is TGTGCCAGCAGTGCTCGCAGGACTAGCGGTAACAATGAGCAGTTCTTC. Translation gives CASSARRTSGNNEQFF. The V and J genes are TRBV2 and TRBJ2-1, with 10 bases matching TRBD2. Looked up from germline, CDR1 is SNHLY and CDR2 is FYNNEI. This CDR3 has 16 amino acids. The ends lost 4 bases at V and 5 bases at J; junction bases unmatched: 8.